A single sample gave rise to the 31 T cell receptor beta chains below, sequenced in a study of shared clonotypes between healthy human individuals. Only in-frame clones appear in the TCRdb table, and some are missing; sequencing was by immunoSEQ multiplex PCR. The table has approximately 500,000 clones, 90% to 96% seen once. The sequenced material came from naive CD4+ T cells sorted from blood. The sample's subset: CD45RA+ positively selected. These receptors all stem from a woman aged 25 to 39 in good health.

V usage is TRBV19 and J usage is TRBJ2-6, with D perhaps TRBD1 or TRBD2 (6 bases each). Looked up from germline, CDR1 is LNHDA and CDR2 is SQIVND (reference sequence). Trimming stripped 10 bases from V and 2 bases from J, with 9 bases between. The CDR3 has 13 residues. CDR3 bases: TGTGCCACAAGGGGGGCTGGGGCCAACGTCCTGACTTTC. It specifies CATRGAGANVLTF.

The chain employs TRBV18 and TRBJ2-1; TRBD1 is a possible D gene (6 bases). Trimming removed 1 base from V and 0 bases from J, with 7 bases in between. Germline assignment: CDR1 KGHSH and CDR2 LQKENI. The CDR3 is 15 residues long. The CDR3 loop is CASSPQGGSYNEQFF. The CDR3 DNA follows: TGTGCCAGCTCACCACAAGGGGGCTCCTACAATGAGCAGTTCTTC.

The chain is built from TRBV28 and TRBJ1-5; 9 bases align to TRBD1. The CDR3 consists of 15 residues. Germline CDR1 is MDHEN and CDR2 is SYDVKM. J lost 4 bases, V lost 6 bases, and 7 bases had no gene match. The CDR3 region has the DNA TGTGCCAGCAGCAGCTCGGGACAGGGTAATCAGCCCCAGCATTTT. Translated, it gives CASSSSGQGNQPQHF. Full variable domain (missing parts from reference TRBV28 and TRBJ1-5): DVKVTQSSRYLVKRTGEKVFLECVQDMDHENMFWYRQDPGLGLRLIYFSYDVKMKEKGDIPEGYSVSREKKERFSLILESASTNQTSMYLCASSSSGQGNQPQHFGDGTRLSIL.

The rearrangement uses TRBV5-1 and TRBJ2-5; D assignment may be TRBD1 or TRBD2 (5 bases each). This CDR3 region has 14 residues. Trimming left V 4 bases short and J 1 base short, with 11 bases between. CDR1 is SGHRS, CDR2 YFSETQ, per germline. The CDR3 DNA sequence: TGCGCCAGCAGCACACCGGGACCCCAAGAGACCCAGTACTTC. Its protein product is CASSTPGPQETQYF.

This chain links TRBV19 with TRBJ2-2; no reliable D call. V lost 4 bases and J lost 4, with 16 bases in between. The CDR3 loop spans 16 amino acids. Germline lookup yields CDR1 LNHDA and CDR2 SQIVND (reference sequence). CDR3 coding DNA: TGTGCCAGTAGTAAAAGTAGTGGGTCGAGCACCGGGGAGCTGTTTTTT. Its translation is CASSKSSGSSTGELFF.

The J gene is TRBJ2-1, the V gene TRBV7-9, with 10 bases identical to TRBD1. Germline V gives CDR1 SEHNR, CDR2 FQNEAQ (reference sequence). V trimming: 1 base; J trimming: 3 bases; junction bases outside the gene matches: 12. The CDR3 totals 19 residues. The DNA for the CDR3 is TGTGCCAGCAGCTTAGAGGGGGGCCCTCGGGACAGGGGCTACAATGAGCAGTTCTTC. It specifies CASSLEGGPRDRGYNEQFF.

Written as DNA, the CDR3 is TGTGCCCCAGCAACGGGAGGGCTTGGAATCTCTGGGGCCAACGTCCTGACTTTC. Residues: CAPATGGLGISGANVLTF. This chain joins TRBV27 and TRBJ2-6; 8 bases match TRBD2. The V and J ends lost 11 bases and 0 bases, in that order; junction bases with no gene match: 15. Germline loops: CDR1 MNHEY, CDR2 SMNVEV (reference sequence). The CDR3 has 18 residues.

This clone showed up just once. J is TRBJ1-3 and V is TRBV4-1, with D possibly being TRBD1 (5 bases). Germline V gene lookup returns CDR1 MGHRA and CDR2 YSYEKL. The V and J ends lost 3 bases and 4 bases respectively, with 19 bases between them. The CDR3 sequence is 17 residues long. The DNA for the CDR3 is TGCGCCAGCAGCCAGCAGACAGCCCTTGAGGTCGGAAACACCATATATTTT. Its translation: CASSQQTALEVGNTIYF.

This chain connects TRBV18 to TRBJ1-4; 8 bases agree with TRBD1. The V gene's germline CDR1 is KGHSH and CDR2 LQKENI. V gave up 4 bases and J gave up 4 bases; unmatched junction bases: 2. This CDR3 is built from 14 residues. The CDR3 loop is CASSRGQVNEKLFF. CDR3 nucleotide sequence: TGTGCCAGCTCACGGGGACAGGTTAATGAAAAACTGTTTTTT.

V and J are TRBV30 and TRBJ2-7; D ambiguous. Germline values: CDR1 GTSNPN, CDR2 SVGIG (reference sequence). V was trimmed by 5 bases and J by 2 bases, leaving 10 bases between them. This CDR3 is built from 12 residues. This CDR3 is CAWQTGTYEQYF. CDR3 DNA: TGTGCCTGGCAGACGGGTACCTACGAGCAGTACTTC.

The chain combines TRBV27 with TRBJ2-3, with 14 bases aligning to TRBD2. The CDR3 extends over 17 amino acids. The junction had 15 bases not matched to a gene; V was cut back by 11 bases and J by 5 bases. Germline V CDR1 and CDR2: MNHEY, SMNVEV (reference sequence). The chain's CDR3 is CAVTLLGLAGGGDTQYF. Here the CDR3 DNA reads TGTGCCGTCACCCTGCTTGGACTAGCGGGAGGAGGAGATACGCAGTATTTT.

The chain recombines TRBV5-4 with TRBJ2-1; 11 bases agree with TRBD1. Germline values: CDR1 SGHNT, CDR2 YYREEE (reference sequence). This CDR3 contains 15 residues. Germline trimming cut 4 bases from V and 8 bases from J; bases unmatched to any gene: 8. CDR3: CASSARDRGEHEQFF. The DNA of the CDR3 is TGTGCCAGCAGCGCCCGGGACAGGGGGGAACATGAGCAGTTCTTC.

The rearrangement joins TRBV4-1 to TRBJ2-7; the D gene is possibly TRBD2 (6 bases). Germline loops: CDR1 MGHRA, CDR2 YSYEKL. This CDR3 contains 15 residues. Trimming pared 4 bases from V and 2 bases from J, leaving 15 bases between. The CDR3 DNA follows: TGCGCCAGCAGCCCACGAGCGGGCCGAGCCTACGAGCAGTACTTC. Protein product: CASSPRAGRAYEQYF.

This clone was detected only once. This chain connects TRBV21-1 to TRBJ2-1; the D segment call TRBD2 is taken from the table without a DNA check. TRBV21-1 corresponds to a pseudogene. This CDR3 spans 16 amino acids. CDR3 amino acids: CASSTVAGSSYNEQFF. The CDR3 bases are TGTGCCAGCAGCACCGTAGCGGGGAGCTCCTACAATGAGCAGTTCTTC.

The chain combines TRBV5-1 with TRBJ2-5; 10 bases map to TRBD1. The DNA matches TRBJ2-7 better at its end, which makes the J call doubtful. The germline V gene has CDR1 SGHRS and CDR2 YFSETQ. The CDR3 totals 14 residues. CDR3 nucleotides: TGCGCCAGCAGTTTGCGAGGGGACAGGGGCGAGCAGTACTTC. Translated: CASSLRGDRGEQYF.

V usage is TRBV2 and J usage is TRBJ1-2; maybe TRBD1 (6 bases). V was cut by 6 bases and J by 5 bases, with 13 bases left in between. Per germline, CDR1 SNHLY and CDR2 FYNNEI. This CDR3 region has 13 residues. CDR3 bases: TGTGCCAGCAGAGGGACAAATGTATATGGCTACACCTTC. Amino acid sequence: CASRGTNVYGYTF.

This chain connects TRBV7-8 to TRBJ1-1; 9 bases are shared with TRBD1. This CDR3 is built from 15 residues. CDR1 SGHVS and CDR2 FQNEAQ come from the germline V gene. V lost 3 bases and J lost 5; bases outside the gene matches: 7. The CDR3 sequence: CASSFPTGGKTEAFF. CDR3 DNA sequence: TGTGCCAGCAGCTTTCCGACAGGGGGAAAGACTGAAGCTTTCTTT.

The chain uses TRBV20-1 and TRBJ1-1; no reliable D call. V was shortened by 6 bases and J by 10 bases, with 15 bases between the two germline ends. The CDR3 consists of 11 residues. Germline lookup yields CDR1 DFQATT and CDR2 SNEGSKA (reference sequence). Here the CDR3 DNA reads TGCAGTGCCCCACTGGTCGAGGCAGCTTTCTTT. Translated, it gives CSAPLVEAAFF.

V usage is TRBV10-2 and J usage is TRBJ1-1, with D perhaps matching TRBD1 (5 bases). Germline values: CDR1 WSHSY, CDR2 SAAADI. The CDR3 has 14 amino acids. Trimming took 6 bases from V and 1 from J, leaving 12 bases between them. DNA for the CDR3: TGCGCCAGCAGGTACGGGACGGGGAACACTGAAGCTTTCTTT. Protein: CASRYGTGNTEAFF.

The rearrangement joins TRBV28 to TRBJ1-5, with D unclear. Trimming cost V 3 bases and J 0 bases, with 9 bases left between them. CDR1 is MDHEN and CDR2 is SYDVKM in the germline V gene. The CDR3 contains 15 residues. The CDR3 is CASSFGIYSNQPQHF. CDR3 bases: TGTGCCAGCAGTTTTGGGATATATAGCAATCAGCCCCAGCATTTT. Looking up the rest from reference TRBV28 and TRBJ1-5 gives the full variable domain: DVKVTQSSRYLVKRTGEKVFLECVQDMDHENMFWYRQDPGLGLRLIYFSYDVKMKEKGDIPEGYSVSREKKERFSLILESASTNQTSMYLCASSFGIYSNQPQHFGDGTRLSIL.

This chain connects TRBV4-1 to TRBJ2-1; D gene uncertain. Germline lookup yields CDR1 MGHRA and CDR2 YSYEKL. Trimming cost V 0 bases and J 6 bases, with 15 bases left between them. The CDR3 covers 16 residues. CDR3 sequence: CASSQEGIGLGNEQFF. The CDR3 DNA is TGCGCCAGCAGCCAAGAAGGTATAGGGCTAGGCAATGAGCAGTTCTTC.

The V gene is TRBV29-1, the J gene TRBJ1-1; the D is unclear. The CDR3 sequence is 14 residues long. V was shortened by 4 bases and J by 1 base, with 13 bases between the two germline ends. Germline assignment: CDR1 SQVTM and CDR2 ANQGSEA. CDR3 sequence: CSVVVGIQNTEAFF. The DNA of the CDR3 is TGCAGCGTTGTTGTAGGGATTCAGAACACTGAAGCTTTCTTT.

The chain recombines TRBV7-6 with TRBJ2-7; D perhaps matches TRBD1 (5 bases). This CDR3 spans 12 amino acids. Germline CDR1 is SGHVS and CDR2 is FNYEAQ. Trimming pared 5 bases from V and 6 bases from J, leaving 11 bases between. The CDR3 sequence: CASSGAIGEQYF. The DNA of the CDR3 is TGTGCCAGCAGCGGGGCAATCGGCGAGCAGTACTTC.

The rearrangement joins TRBV18 to TRBJ2-5, with D hard to call. V lost 4 bases and J 5 bases, leaving 11 bases between the germline ends. The V gene's germline CDR1 is KGHSH and CDR2 LQKENI. The CDR3 sequence is 13 residues long. The CDR3 nucleotides are TGTGCCAGCTCACTTCGGTCGCGGGAGACCCAGTACTTC. Translating gives CASSLRSRETQYF.

The chain links TRBV4-1 to TRBJ1-1; tentatively, D is TRBD1 (6 bases). Germline CDR1 reads MGHRA; CDR2 reads YSYEKL. The V and J ends lost 0 bases and 5 bases respectively, with 19 bases between them. The CDR3 spans 17 residues. The CDR3 sequence: CASSQDVWNREETEAFF. CDR3 in DNA: TGCGCCAGCAGCCAAGATGTTTGGAACAGGGAGGAAACTGAAGCTTTCTTT.

The V call is TRBV4-2, the J call TRBJ2-7; 9 bases line up with TRBD2. Germline CDR1 is LGHNA and CDR2 is YNFKEQ. The CDR3 spans 16 residues. V gave up 2 bases and J gave up 2 bases; unmatched junction bases: 7. The CDR3 DNA reads TGTGCCAGCAGCCAACGTCTAGCGGGAAAGGCCTACGAGCAGTACTTC. Its protein is CASSQRLAGKAYEQYF.

The V gene is TRBV7-8, the J gene TRBJ2-1; D is possibly TRBD1 or TRBD2 (5 bases each). Trimming pared 1 base from V and 8 bases from J, leaving 12 bases between. CDR1 and CDR2 (germline): SGHVS, FQNEAQ. This CDR3 is built from 14 residues. Here the CDR3 reads CASSLGTRGDEQFF. CDR3 nucleotides: TGTGCCAGCAGCTTAGGAACACGGGGCGATGAGCAGTTCTTC.

The chain carries TRBV2 and TRBJ2-2; unclear D gene. In germline, CDR1 is SNHLY, CDR2 FYNNEI. The CDR3 has 14 residues. V dropped 4 bases and J dropped 0 bases, with 6 bases sitting between them. In DNA form, the CDR3 reads TGTGCCAGCAGTGGGGAAGCGAACACCGGGGAGCTGTTTTTT. This translates into CASSGEANTGELFF.

The rearrangement links TRBV10-3 to TRBJ1-1; TRBD1 might be the D (5 bases). V was clipped by 10 bases and J by 3 bases, with 18 bases between them. The CDR3 loop spans 14 amino acids. CDR1 ENHRY and CDR2 SYGVKD come from the germline V gene. The CDR3 here is CATQSSGGDTEAFF. The CDR3 coding sequence is TGTGCCACCCAATCCTCTGGGGGGGACACTGAAGCTTTCTTT.

The chain recombines TRBV5-1 with TRBJ1-1; possibly TRBD1 for D (5 bases). V was shortened by 3 bases and J by 1 base, with 10 bases between the two germline ends. Germline V CDR1 and CDR2: SGHRS, YFSETQ. CDR3 length: 14 residues. In DNA form, the CDR3 reads TGCGCCAGCAGCTGGGGACTGTCGAACACTGAAGCTTTCTTT. Translation gives CASSWGLSNTEAFF.

V and J are TRBV2 and TRBJ2-3; 9 bases align to TRBD2. CDR3 length: 16 amino acids. Per the germline V gene, CDR1 is SNHLY and CDR2 is FYNNEI. The trim removed 4 bases at V and 0 bases at J, leaving 5 bases unmatched. CDR3: CASSGATSGSTDTQYF. CDR3 DNA sequence: TGTGCCAGCAGTGGAGCGACTAGCGGTAGCACAGATACGCAGTATTTT.